What follows describes a single T cell receptor (beta chain). Its specificity is unknown. This CDR3 contains 13 residues. V was clipped by 8 bases and J by 2 bases, with 10 bases between them. Random hexamers primed reverse transcription of about 0.45 to 1 ug RNA. TCR beta CDR3 was amplified by immunoSEQ covering 54 Vbeta and 13 Jbeta. MiXCR, applied by TCRdb to the immunoSEQ multiplex PCR reads, yields one record per CDR3 protein. The top ten clones hold around 0.12% of a sample with about 170,000 distinct CDR3 sequences, 90% to 96% of them seen once. The data were obtained in a study of CD8 T cells in Susac syndrome. General study points: No clonal expansion appeared among CD4+ T cells in Susac patients.

TCR beta sequencing was performed on blood CD8+ and CD4+ T cells. The sequence was collected from a human donor with Susac syndrome. This chain connects TRBV23-1 to TRBJ1-5; D ambiguous. TRBV23-1 is designated an ORF whose function remains uncertain. Sequencing input: CD4+ T cells from PBMCs. CDR3 in DNA: TGCGCCAGCCCAAGGCTTGGCAATCAGCCCCAGCATTTT. Translated, it gives CASPRLGNQPQHF.